Sequencing of this T cell receptor beta chain was carried out in a study of blood T cell repertoires in COVID-19 (dated by TCRdb to about 2020). Background for the entire study: The collaborator samples originated in the United States, Italy and Spain and spanned the acute and convalescent phases of COVID-19. The prospective study material was composed of cDNA or gDNA derived from T cells, B-cell-depleted T cells, or PBMCs. The dataset comprised deeply sampled blood TCRbeta repertoires from subjects exposed to, actively infected with, or recovered from COVID-19. The repertoires were released in a freely available public database meant as a resource for research on the immune response to SARS-CoV-2. Samples were obtained from the ongoing ImmuneRACE study (first 160 participants) and from 1,254 subjects provided by 6 global collaborators. A de-identified subject ID, COVID-19 status, age in years and sex were almost always included in the sample metadata. Where HLA class I and class II types were available, the types were taken from metadata supplied by the sample provider, not from assay-based typing. Overall study results and their limits: How much clinical and demographic metadata was included differed by source and by participant, and the metadata was provided uncurated.

TCRbeta CDR3 regions were amplified from genomic DNA by means of the immunoSEQ Assay, a bias-controlled multiplex PCR. Per the original workflow: Nucleated cell counts per sample were estimated from amplification of reference gene primers within the assay. Sequence reads were collapsed and filtered to measure the absolute abundance of every unique TCRbeta CDR3 rearrangement. For each sample, productive Simpson clonality was calculated as the square root of Simpson's diversity index across productive rearrangements. Entries here come from immuneACCESS through TCRdb and include only in-frame sequences with V and J called. Some clones fail to appear in such tables; in the studies checked, an unresolved V gene covers under half of the shortfall, and the cause of the remainder is unknown. V and J calls and clone size are copied from that table; D and trimming were computed from the DNA. The table for this sample lists under 400,000 clones; around 87% of them were counted only once. About 10% of the sample belongs to the ten largest clones.

As for this clone: Its antigen specificity is not known. Base qualities are not at hand, and no much larger clone is one base apart.

Via the germline V gene, CDR1 is SGHTA and CDR2 FQGNSA. V and J are trimmed by 10 bases and 8 bases, and the gene matches miss 14 bases of the junction. From the cysteine through the phenylalanine, the CDR3 covers 13 amino acids. Of the read, only the CDR3 DNA is kept; its 39 bases are in frame from base 1. One collaborating source in Seattle enrolled patients during active infection and followed them longitudinally through the course of disease. Each collaborating institution followed its own protocols to collect whole blood in K2EDTA tubes. For TCRbeta analysis, collaborator samples were shipped as frozen whole blood, as isolated PBMCs, or as DNA extracted from either sample type.

The sequenced sample consisted of peripheral blood. The rearranged chain carries TRBV7-2 and TRBJ2-7, and 7 junction bases match TRBD1. The receptor's source is a woman aged 25 to 45 with COVID-19, enrolled during active disease. The nucleotide sequence reads as follows: TGTGCCACAAGAGGGGGCGGGCGAGGGCAGCAGTACTTC. This is translated as CATRGGGRGQQYF.